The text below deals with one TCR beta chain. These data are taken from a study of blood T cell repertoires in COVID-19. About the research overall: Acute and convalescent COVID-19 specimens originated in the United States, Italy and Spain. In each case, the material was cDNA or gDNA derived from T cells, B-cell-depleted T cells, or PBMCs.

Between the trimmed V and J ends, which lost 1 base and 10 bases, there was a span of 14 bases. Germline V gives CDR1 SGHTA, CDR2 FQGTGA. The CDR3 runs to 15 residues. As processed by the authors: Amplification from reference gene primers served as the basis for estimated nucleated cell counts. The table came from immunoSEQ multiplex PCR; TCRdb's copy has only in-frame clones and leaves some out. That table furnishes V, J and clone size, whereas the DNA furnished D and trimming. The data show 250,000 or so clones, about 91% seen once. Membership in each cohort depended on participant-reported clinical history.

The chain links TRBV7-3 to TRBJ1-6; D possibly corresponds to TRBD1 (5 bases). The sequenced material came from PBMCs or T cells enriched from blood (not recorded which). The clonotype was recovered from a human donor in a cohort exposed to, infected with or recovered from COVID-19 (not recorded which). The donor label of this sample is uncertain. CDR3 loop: CASSLRGGEGSPLHF. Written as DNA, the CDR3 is TGTGCCAGCAGCTTAAGGGGGGGTGAGGGGTCACCCCTCCACTTT. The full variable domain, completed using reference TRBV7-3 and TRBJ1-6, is GAGVSQTPSNKVTEKGKYVELRCDPISGHTALYWYRQSLGQGPEFLIYFQGTGAADDSGLPNDRFFAVRPEGSVSTLKIQRTERGDSAVYLCASSLRGGEGSPLHFGNGTRLTVT.